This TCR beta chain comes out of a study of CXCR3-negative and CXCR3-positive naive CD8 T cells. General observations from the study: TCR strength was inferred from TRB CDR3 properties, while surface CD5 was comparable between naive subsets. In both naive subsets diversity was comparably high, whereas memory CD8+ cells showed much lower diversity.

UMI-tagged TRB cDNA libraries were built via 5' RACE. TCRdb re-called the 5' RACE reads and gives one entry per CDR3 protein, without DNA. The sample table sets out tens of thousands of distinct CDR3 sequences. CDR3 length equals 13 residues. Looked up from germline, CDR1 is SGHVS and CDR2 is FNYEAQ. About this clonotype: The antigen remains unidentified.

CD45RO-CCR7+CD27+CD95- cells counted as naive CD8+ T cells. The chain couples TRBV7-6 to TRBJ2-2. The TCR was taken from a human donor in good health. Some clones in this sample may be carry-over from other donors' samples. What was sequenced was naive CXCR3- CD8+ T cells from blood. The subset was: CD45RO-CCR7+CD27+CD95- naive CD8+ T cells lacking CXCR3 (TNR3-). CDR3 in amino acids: CASSLGSAGELFF.